What follows are 9 T cell receptor beta chains derived from one specimen sequenced in a study of blood T cells in healthy people across ages. A second about 7 to 12 cycle PCR used barcoded and J-beta primers. TCRdb re-called the 5' RACE reads with MiXCR, one entry per CDR3 protein. The table has about 670,000 distinct CDR3 sequences, under 65% seen once. Source material: blood. These receptors were taken from a woman over 75 in good health.

This chain connects TRBV7-3 to TRBJ2-1; perhaps TRBD2 as D (5 bases). This CDR3 is 15 amino acids long. From germline, CDR1 is SGHTA and CDR2 FQGTGA. V shed 5 bases and J shed 8 bases, with 19 bases lying between them. The CDR3 loop reads CASSHARGHGDEQFF. Written as DNA, the CDR3 is TGTGCCAGCAGCCATGCCCGGGGTCATGGGGATGAGCAGTTCTTC.

The chain carries TRBV3-1 and TRBJ2-5; tentative D call: TRBD1 (6 bases). Gene TRBJ2-7 matches the end of the DNA better, so the J call may be wrong. The germline CDR1 and CDR2 sequences are LGHDT and YNNKEL (reference sequence). The CDR3 spans 14 residues. CDR3 DNA: TGTGCCAGCAGCCGTGTCCACAGGGTTGCCGAGCAGTACTTC. As protein: CASSRVHRVAEQYF.

This clonotype was observed at least ten times. This rearrangement joins TRBV5-1 to TRBJ1-1, with 11 bases lining up with TRBD1. This CDR3 region has 14 residues. The J segment lost 4 bases and the V segment lost 4 bases, leaving 3 bases of the junction unmatched. The V gene's germline CDR1 is SGHRS and CDR2 YFSETQ. CDR3 sequence reads: CASSLGTGGTEAFF. Here the CDR3 DNA reads TGCGCCAGCAGCCTCGGGACAGGGGGCACTGAAGCTTTCTTT.

About this clonotype itself: This sequence may be a read error, since a much larger clone differs from it by one base. This chain joins TRBV11-2 and TRBJ1-5; no definite D call. The germline CDR1 and CDR2 sequences are SGHAT and FQNNGV. This CDR3 comprises 13 residues. The DNA of the CDR3 is TGTGCCAGCAGCTTAAACAGTAATCAGCCCGAGCATTTT. Protein sequence: CASSLNSNQPEHF.

The chain uses TRBV4-1 and TRBJ1-4; TRBD1 aligns across 8 bases. The CDR3 loop spans 16 amino acids. Germline CDR1 is MGHRA and CDR2 is YSYEKL. Losses at the gene ends were 1 base for V and 6 bases for J; bases not matched to a gene: 7. The CDR3 here is CASSQGRQGRDEKLFF. DNA for the CDR3: TGCGCCAGCAGCCAAGGTAGACAGGGGCGGGATGAAAAACTGTTTTTT.

This chain connects TRBV29-1 to TRBJ1-1; D remains unclear. The length of the CDR3 is 11 residues. Trimming removed 7 bases at V and 1 base at J, with 7 bases between. Germline CDR1 and CDR2: SQVTM and ANQGSEA. The CDR3, as DNA: TGCAGCGCGTCCGAGAACACTGAAGCTTTCTTT. This codes for CSASENTEAFF.

V and J are TRBV5-1 and TRBJ2-7, with 7 bases identical to TRBD2. The CDR3 has 13 amino acids. Germline V lookup: CDR1 SGHRS, CDR2 YFSETQ. V was clipped by 5 bases and J by 2 bases; unmatched bases: 4. The CDR3 nucleotides are TGCGCCAGCAGGCGGGGGAGTGCCTACGAGCAGTACTTC. Translating gives CASRRGSAYEQYF.

The chain combines TRBV20-1 with TRBJ2-2; D is perhaps TRBD2 (5 bases). The CDR3 length is 15 residues. Germline V CDR1 and CDR2: DFQATT, SNEGSKA (reference sequence). Trimming stripped 6 bases from V and 3 bases from J, with 17 bases between. The CDR3 bases are TGCAGTGCAAAGTCAGGAGACTACTACACCGGGGAGCTGTTTTTT. Protein sequence: CSAKSGDYYTGELFF.

The V gene is TRBV3-1, the J gene TRBJ2-3; 8 nucleotides line up with TRBD2. The CDR3 totals 16 residues. Unmatched junction bases numbered 8, after V lost 4 bases and J lost 2 bases. CDR1 is LGHDT and CDR2 is YNNKEL in the germline V gene (reference sequence). CDR3 nucleotides: TGTGCCAGCAGCCCCGGGAGCGGGAGCTACACAGATACGCAGTATTTT. Its protein is CASSPGSGSYTDTQYF.